The clone carrying this T cell receptor (beta chain) was seen a few times. The antigen remains undetermined. Germline CDR1 and CDR2: SGHRS and YFSETQ. V dropped 4 bases and J dropped 6 bases, with 20 bases sitting between them. CDR3 length: 15 residues. The entry originates in a study of T-cell memory formation after mild COVID-19. Notes on the study in general: A balance of CD4 and CD8 characterized clones contracting day 15 to 85, whereas later expanders leaned CD4+. For contracting clones, CD4+ ones sat mainly in CM and EM, CD8+ in EMRA.

MiXCR, run by TCRdb on the 5' RACE reads, gives a single entry per CDR3 protein. The data show 500,000 to 550,000 distinct CDR3 sequences, over 20% seen once. This chain uses TRBV5-1 with TRBJ2-7, with a weak D call TRBD2 (5 bases). Sample: PBMCs or a T cell subset sorted from them (not recorded which). The clonotype originates from an adult woman who had mild COVID-19 (a few samples of this study predate the infection). Cell type and time point are not known. This chain's CDR3 is CASSRTIGLGAEQYF. The CDR3 DNA is TGCGCCAGCAGCAGAACAATTGGACTTGGTGCCGAGCAGTACTTC.